These 18 T cell receptor beta chains share one sample of origin, sequenced in a study of T cell changes during pregnancy in multiple sclerosis. This table comes from immunoSEQ multiplex PCR, and its TCRdb copy is limited to in-frame clones, with some not included. The data contain some 68,000 clones, roughly 90% of them singletons. The sequences come from peripheral blood, collected in the second trimester of pregnancy. Receptor source: a female donor with multiple sclerosis, enrolled in a pregnancy study.

The V call is TRBV4-1, the J call TRBJ2-3, with D maybe TRBD1 (6 bases). Trimming shortened V by 1 base and J by 2 bases, and 16 bases separated the two germline ends. The CDR3 is made up of 17 amino acids. Germline loops: CDR1 MGHRA, CDR2 YSYEKL. The DNA for the CDR3 is TGCGCCAGCAGCCAAGGGGCCGGGACATACTCCACAGATACGCAGTATTTT. Protein product: CASSQGAGTYSTDTQYF.

The rearrangement joins TRBV4-2 to TRBJ2-2; TRBD2 matches 9 bases. The V and J ends lost 5 bases and 1 base, in that order; junction bases with no gene match: 5. Per the germline V gene, CDR1 is LGHNA and CDR2 is YNFKEQ. The CDR3 extends over 16 amino acids. CDR3 protein: CASSAPLAGNTGELFF. DNA of the CDR3: TGTGCCAGCAGCGCTCCACTAGCGGGGAACACCGGGGAGCTGTTTTTT.

A single count supports this clone. CDR3: CASSIEGAANEKLFF. CDR3 DNA: TGTGCCAGTAGTATTGAAGGGGCAGCTAATGAAAAACTGTTTTTT. This sequence joins TRBV19 and TRBJ1-4; a weak D match, TRBD1 (5 bases). This CDR3 region has 15 residues. V was pared by 3 bases and J by 3 bases, with 11 bases between. Germline V CDR1 and CDR2: LNHDA, SQIVND (reference sequence).

A word on this clone: Its ends do not fully match the called genes, so a read error is possible. The chain recombines TRBV4-3 with TRBJ2-2; D might be TRBD2 (5 bases). Per the germline V gene, CDR1 is LGHNA and CDR2 is YSLEER. This CDR3 spans 10 amino acids. The CDR3 DNA follows: TGCGCCAGCAGCCAGCTACCCCCGGGGTTT. As protein: CASSQLPPGF.

J is TRBJ2-1 and V is TRBV6-5; no reliable D call. Trimming shortened V by 5 bases and J by 4 bases, and 12 bases separated the two germline ends. Germline CDR1 reads MNHEY; CDR2 reads SVGAGI. This CDR3 has 14 residues. CDR3: CASSQTLPYNEQFF. CDR3 coding DNA: TGTGCCAGCAGTCAAACTCTCCCGTACAATGAGCAGTTCTTC.

V usage is TRBV29-1 and J usage is TRBJ1-2, with D possibly TRBD1 on 6 matching bases. Germline values: CDR1 SQVTM, CDR2 ANQGSEA. The CDR3 is 12 residues long. V dropped 7 bases and J dropped 7 bases, with 16 bases sitting between them. The CDR3 is CSAYRVSVGYTF. CDR3 bases: TGCAGCGCCTACAGGGTCTCGGTTGGCTACACCTTC.

V and J are TRBV4-1 and TRBJ1-1; D ambiguous. In germline, CDR1 is MGHRA, CDR2 YSYEKL. The CDR3 has 15 amino acids. Trimming stripped 0 bases from V and 1 base from J, with 9 bases between. The CDR3 protein is CASSQDSGGNTEAFF. CDR3 DNA: TGCGCCAGCAGCCAAGATTCTGGCGGGAACACTGAAGCTTTCTTT.

The chain links TRBV21-1 to TRBJ1-4; the table calls TRBD1, which could not be checked here. TRBV21-1 is a listed pseudogene. This CDR3 comprises 13 residues. The CDR3 loop reads CARRDRTNEKLFF. The CDR3 nucleotides are TGTGCCAGGAGGGACAGGACTAATGAAAAACTGTTTTTT.

This clone was picked up one time. CDR3 region: CASSFRTDTSYEQYF. The CDR3 nucleotides read TGCGCCAGCAGCTTCCGGACAGATACCAGCTACGAGCAGTACTTC. The rearrangement uses TRBV5-1 and TRBJ2-7; TRBD1 might be the D (6 bases). With 2 bases removed from V and 3 bases from J, the gap between germline ends came to 15 bases. This CDR3 spans 15 amino acids. Germline lookup yields CDR1 SGHRS and CDR2 YFSETQ.

V is TRBV5-5 and J is TRBJ1-4; 9 positions agree with TRBD1. After removal of 4 bases from V and 8 bases from J, the junction contained 15 bases not matched to a gene. Germline loops: CDR1 SGHKS, CDR2 YYEKEE (reference sequence). This CDR3 contains 17 residues. In nucleotides, the CDR3 is TGTGCCAGCAGCGGAATTGGGACAGGGAACATAGGAGAAAAACTGTTTTTT. Its protein is CASSGIGTGNIGEKLFF.

The rearrangement uses TRBV10-3 and TRBJ1-1; D not resolved. V lost 6 bases to trimming and J lost 1 base, with 12 bases between them. The CDR3 consists of 14 residues. CDR1 is ENHRY, CDR2 SYGVKD, per germline. The CDR3 spells CAIRITDGNTEAFF. DNA of the CDR3: TGTGCCATCAGGATAACTGATGGGAACACTGAAGCTTTCTTT.

The rearrangement links TRBV27 to TRBJ2-7, with TRBD2 matching 8 bases. The germline V gene encodes CDR1 MNHEY and CDR2 SMNVEV (reference sequence). Trimming at V came to 3 bases and at J to 2 bases, leaving 15 bases not matched to a gene. This CDR3 region has 18 residues. The CDR3 nucleotides are TGTGCCAGCAGTTTTTTGGGGGGGAAGATAGCGGGAACCTACGAGCAGTACTTC. It encodes CASSFLGGKIAGTYEQYF.

This chain links TRBV28 with TRBJ1-2; D might be TRBD1 (6 bases). The CDR3 loop spans 16 amino acids. With 3 bases removed from V and 6 bases from J, the gap between germline ends came to 20 bases. Germline V gene sequence: CDR1 MDHEN, CDR2 SYDVKM. CDR3 nucleotides: TGTGCCAGCAGTTTCAAAATAACGGGGGGGGCAAATGGCTACACCTTC. Its translation is CASSFKITGGANGYTF.

The CDR3 here is CASSSGQGNYGYTF. CDR3 nucleotide sequence: TGTGCCAGCAGTTCAGGACAGGGCAACTATGGCTACACCTTC. V usage is TRBV27 and J usage is TRBJ1-2; 8 nucleotides match TRBD1. The CDR3 sequence is 14 residues long. The trim removed 4 bases at V and 2 bases at J, leaving 3 bases unmatched. The germline V gene has CDR1 MNHEY and CDR2 SMNVEV (reference sequence).

In its sample, this clone was seen once. The CDR3 sequence is CASRGQGRAYEQYF. CDR3 bases: TGTGCCAGCCGAGGACAGGGGAGGGCCTACGAGCAGTACTTC. This rearrangement joins TRBV11-2 to TRBJ2-7, with 9 bases matching TRBD1. The V segment lost 8 bases and the J segment 2 bases; nucleotides outside the gene matches: 7. The CDR3 covers 14 residues. Per germline, CDR1 SGHAT and CDR2 FQNNGV.

V gene TRBV7-3 combines with J gene TRBJ2-7; 8 nucleotides match TRBD1. This CDR3 region has 16 residues. With V trimmed by 0 bases and J by 3 bases, 7 bases remained unmatched. Looked up from germline, CDR1 is SGHTA and CDR2 is FQGTGA. CDR3 in DNA: TGTGCCAGCAGCTTAACGAGTACAGGGGGATACTACGAGCAGTACTTC. Protein product: CASSLTSTGGYYEQYF.

V gene TRBV30 combines with J gene TRBJ2-7, with a weak D call TRBD2 (7 bases). This CDR3 comprises 12 residues. Germline CDR1 GTSNPN, CDR2 SVGIG (reference sequence). V lost 3 bases to trimming and J lost 5 bases, with 11 bases between them. As DNA, the CDR3 is TGTGCCTGGAGGAGGGGGGGGAACGAGCAGTACTTC. The encoded protein is CAWRRGGNEQYF.

The rearrangement links TRBV5-5 to TRBJ1-1; D not resolved. The V gene lost 0 bases and the J gene lost 1 base, with 10 bases spanning the gap. Germline loops: CDR1 SGHKS, CDR2 YYEKEE (reference sequence). This CDR3 contains 15 residues. The CDR3 sequence: CASSLARTPNTEAFF. The CDR3 DNA sequence: TGTGCCAGCAGCTTGGCTCGGACTCCGAACACTGAAGCTTTCTTT. Based on the CDR3 plus reference TRBV5-5 and TRBJ1-1, the full variable domain is DAGVTQSPTHLIKTRGQQVTLRCSPISGHKSVSWYQQVLGQGPQFIFQYYEKEERGRGNFPDRFSARQFPNYSSELNVNALLLGDSALYLCASSLARTPNTEAFFGQGTRLTVV.